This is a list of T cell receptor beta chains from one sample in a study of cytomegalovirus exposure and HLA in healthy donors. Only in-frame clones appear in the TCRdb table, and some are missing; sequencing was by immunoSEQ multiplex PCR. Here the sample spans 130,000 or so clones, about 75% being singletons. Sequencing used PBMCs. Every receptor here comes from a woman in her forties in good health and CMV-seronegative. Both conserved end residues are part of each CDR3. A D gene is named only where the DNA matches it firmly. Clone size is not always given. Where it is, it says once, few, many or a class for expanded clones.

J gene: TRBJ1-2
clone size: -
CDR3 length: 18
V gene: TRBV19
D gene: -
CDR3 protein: CASSVFVGNRPRGYGYTF
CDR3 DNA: TGTGCCAGTAGTGTCTTTGTGGGGAACAGGCCCCGCGGCTATGGCTACACCTTC

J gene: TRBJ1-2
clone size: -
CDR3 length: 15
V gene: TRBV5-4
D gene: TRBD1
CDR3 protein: CASSQPGQSSGSYTF
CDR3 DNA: TGTGCCAGCAGCCAACCGGGACAGTCATCTGGAAGCTACACCTTC

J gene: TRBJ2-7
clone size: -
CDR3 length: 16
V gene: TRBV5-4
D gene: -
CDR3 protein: CASSFRQGSISYEQYF
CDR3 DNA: TGTGCCAGCAGCTTTCGGCAGGGGTCTATCTCCTACGAGCAGTACTTC

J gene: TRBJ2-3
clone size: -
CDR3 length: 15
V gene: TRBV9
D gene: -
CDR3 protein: CASSGRYQIPDTQYF
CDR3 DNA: TGTGCCAGCAGCGGGAGATATCAGATCCCAGATACGCAGTATTTT

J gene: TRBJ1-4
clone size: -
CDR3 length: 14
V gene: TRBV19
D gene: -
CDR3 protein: CASSWEATNEKLFF
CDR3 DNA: TGTGCCAGTAGTTGGGAGGCAACTAATGAAAAACTGTTTTTT

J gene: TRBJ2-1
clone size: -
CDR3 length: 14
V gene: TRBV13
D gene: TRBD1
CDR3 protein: CASSSVGQYNEQFF
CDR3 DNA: TGTGCCAGCAGCTCGGTGGGACAGTACAATGAGCAGTTCTTC

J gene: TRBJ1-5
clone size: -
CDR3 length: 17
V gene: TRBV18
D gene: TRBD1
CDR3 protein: CASSPYGTGSTNQPQHF
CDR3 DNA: TGTGCCAGCTCACCCTATGGGACAGGCTCAACAAATCAGCCCCAGCATTTT

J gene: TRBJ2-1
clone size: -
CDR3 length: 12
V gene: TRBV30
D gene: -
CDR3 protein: CAWSVTGNEQFF
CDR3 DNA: TGTGCCTGGAGTGTTACGGGAAATGAGCAGTTCTTC

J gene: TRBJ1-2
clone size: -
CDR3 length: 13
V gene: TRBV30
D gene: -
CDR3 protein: CAWIRGRDYGYTF
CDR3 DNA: TGTGCCTGGATCCGCGGGAGGGACTATGGCTACACCTTC

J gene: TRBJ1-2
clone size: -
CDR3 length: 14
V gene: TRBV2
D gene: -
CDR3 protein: CASSESLAFYGYTF
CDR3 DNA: TGTGCCAGCAGTGAAAGTTTAGCTTTCTATGGCTACACCTTC

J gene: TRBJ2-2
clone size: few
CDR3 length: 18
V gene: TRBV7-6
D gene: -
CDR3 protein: CASSPRGAGASNTGELFF
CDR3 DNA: TGTGCCAGCAGTCCACGAGGGGCGGGGGCCTCGAACACCGGGGAGCTGTTTTTT

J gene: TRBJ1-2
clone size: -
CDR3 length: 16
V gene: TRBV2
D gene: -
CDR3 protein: CASSVLPLGGAQGYTF
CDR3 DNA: TGTGCCAGCAGTGTCTTACCCCTGGGGGGGGCTCAGGGCTACACCTTC